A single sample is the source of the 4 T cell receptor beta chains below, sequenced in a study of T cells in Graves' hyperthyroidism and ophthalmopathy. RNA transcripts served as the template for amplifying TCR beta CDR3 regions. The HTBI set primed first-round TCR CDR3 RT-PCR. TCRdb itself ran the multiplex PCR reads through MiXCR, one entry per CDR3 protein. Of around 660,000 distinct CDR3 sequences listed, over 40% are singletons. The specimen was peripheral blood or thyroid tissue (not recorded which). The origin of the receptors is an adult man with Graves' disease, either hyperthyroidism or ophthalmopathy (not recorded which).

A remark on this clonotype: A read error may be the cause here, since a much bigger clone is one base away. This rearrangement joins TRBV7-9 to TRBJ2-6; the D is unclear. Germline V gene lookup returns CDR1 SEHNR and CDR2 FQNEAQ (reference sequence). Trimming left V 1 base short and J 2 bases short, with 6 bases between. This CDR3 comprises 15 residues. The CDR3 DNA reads TGTGCCAGCAGCTTAGGGAATCCTGGGGCCAACGTCCTGACTTTC. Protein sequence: CASSLGNPGANVLTF.

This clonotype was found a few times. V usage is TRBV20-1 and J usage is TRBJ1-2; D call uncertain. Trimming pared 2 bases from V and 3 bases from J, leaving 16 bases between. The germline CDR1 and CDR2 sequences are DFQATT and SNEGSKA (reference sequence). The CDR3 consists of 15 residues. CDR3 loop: CSARRESLRDYGYTF. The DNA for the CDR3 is TGCAGTGCTAGACGTGAATCCCTACGAGACTATGGCTACACCTTC.

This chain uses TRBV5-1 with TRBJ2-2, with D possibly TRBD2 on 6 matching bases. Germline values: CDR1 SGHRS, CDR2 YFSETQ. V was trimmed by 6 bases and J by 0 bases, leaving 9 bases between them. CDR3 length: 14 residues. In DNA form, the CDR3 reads TGCGCCAGCAAGCCTAGCGCGAACACCGGGGAGCTGTTTTTT. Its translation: CASKPSANTGELFF.

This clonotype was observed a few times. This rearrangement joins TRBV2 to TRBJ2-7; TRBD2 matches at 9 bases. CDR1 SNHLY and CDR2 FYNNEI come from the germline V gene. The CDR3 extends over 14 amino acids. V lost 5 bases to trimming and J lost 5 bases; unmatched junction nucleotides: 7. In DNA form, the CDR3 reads TGTGCCAGCAGTTTAGCGGGAGTTGTCCACGAGCAGTACTTC. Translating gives CASSLAGVVHEQYF.